Sequencing of this TCR beta chain was carried out in a study of blood T cell repertoires in COVID-19. Germline V CDR1 and CDR2: SEHNR, FQNEAQ (reference sequence). This CDR3 has 15 residues. The V gene lost 3 bases and the J gene lost 0 bases, with 11 bases spanning the gap. Sequenced by immunoSEQ multiplex PCR; TCRdb stores in-frame clones only, minus some. The sample consists of about 200,000 clones, roughly 94% of them appearing once. The sequence came from a man aged 30 to 45 with COVID-19, enrolled during active disease. V is TRBV7-9 and J is TRBJ2-5, with TRBD1 as a possible D gene (6 bases). Specimen: peripheral blood. CDR3 nucleotide sequence: TGTGCCAGCAGCTTCCCAGGGGCACACCAAGAGACCCAGTACTTC. Its translation: CASSFPGAHQETQYF.